A single sample gave rise to the 2 T cell receptor beta chains below, sequenced in a study of blood T cells in healthy people across ages. Using a J-beta primer mix together with a sample-barcoded 5' primer, a second PCR was run for roughly 7 to 11 cycles. TCRdb reprocessed the 5' RACE reads with MiXCR, giving one entry per CDR3 protein. Of some 700,000 distinct CDR3 sequences in the sample, about 20% were seen once. The sample taken for sequencing was blood. These receptor sequences come from a man in his 70s in good health.

J is TRBJ2-5 and V is TRBV7-9, with D possibly being TRBD1 (6 bases). The CDR3 is 15 residues long. Trimming pared 5 bases from V and 7 bases from J, leaving 20 bases between. Per germline, CDR1 SEHNR and CDR2 FQNEAQ (reference sequence). DNA for the CDR3: TGTGCCAGCAGCCCATTCTGGACAGATATACGGACCCAGTACTTC. Encoded protein: CASSPFWTDIRTQYF.

The chain uses TRBV12-3 or TRBV12-4 and TRBJ2-3; D might be TRBD2 (6 bases). The V gene lost 3 bases and the J gene lost 2 bases, with 12 bases spanning the gap. This CDR3 has 15 residues. The CDR3 sequence: CASSFGGLVTDTQYF. The DNA of the CDR3 is TGTGCCAGCAGTTTCGGGGGACTGGTCACAGATACGCAGTATTTT.